The source of this TCR beta chain is a study of T-cell memory formation after mild COVID-19. This clonotype was counted between two and nine times. The V end was cut by 3 bases, the J end by 0 bases, with 6 bases between. The CDR3 runs to 15 residues. Germline V gives CDR1 ENHRY, CDR2 SYGVKD. TCRdb analysed the 5' RACE reads with MiXCR anew, one entry per CDR3 protein. Here the sample spans 200,000 to 250,000 distinct CDR3 sequences, 27% being singletons. Material: PBMCs or a T cell subset sorted from them (not recorded which). The chain has TRBV10-3 and TRBJ2-6; D call uncertain. The receptor comes from an adult woman who had mild COVID-19 (a few samples of this study predate the infection). Cell type and time point are not known. Here the CDR3 reads CAISEVYSGANVLTF. In nucleotides, the CDR3 is TGTGCCATCAGTGAAGTATACTCTGGGGCCAACGTCCTGACTTTC.